Sequencing of this TCR beta chain was carried out in a study of blood T cell repertoires in COVID-19. Trimming stripped 3 bases from V and 5 bases from J, with 13 bases between. Per the germline V gene, CDR1 is SNHLY and CDR2 is FYNNEI. The CDR3 extends over 14 amino acids. Enrolled through a virtual design, the participants were between roughly 18 and 100 years of age and came from about two dozen US areas. Clinical histories supplied by participants themselves formed the basis of cohort assignment. Each recovered donor of Cohort 3 presented with two negative PCRs, clearance, or symptom resolution. Profiled with immunoSEQ multiplex PCR; TCRdb holds only in-frame clones, not every one. The repertoire holds 350,000 to 450,000 clones, with roughly 87% as singletons.

The receptor was isolated from a woman aged 50 to 60 who had recovered from COVID-19. The V and J genes are TRBV2 and TRBJ1-1; perhaps TRBD1 as D (6 bases). The sample consisted of PBMCs or T cells enriched from blood (not recorded which). CDR3 nucleotides: TGTGCCAGCAGTGATGCGACAGGACGGACTGAAGCTTTCTTT. It codes for CASSDATGRTEAFF. Full variable domain (rest looked up from reference TRBV2 and TRBJ1-1): EPEVTQTPSHQVTQMGQEVILRCVPISNHLYFYWYRQILGQKVEFLVSFYNNEISEKSEIFDDQFSVERPDGSNFTLKIRSTKLEDSAMYFCASSDATGRTEAFFGQGTRLTVV.